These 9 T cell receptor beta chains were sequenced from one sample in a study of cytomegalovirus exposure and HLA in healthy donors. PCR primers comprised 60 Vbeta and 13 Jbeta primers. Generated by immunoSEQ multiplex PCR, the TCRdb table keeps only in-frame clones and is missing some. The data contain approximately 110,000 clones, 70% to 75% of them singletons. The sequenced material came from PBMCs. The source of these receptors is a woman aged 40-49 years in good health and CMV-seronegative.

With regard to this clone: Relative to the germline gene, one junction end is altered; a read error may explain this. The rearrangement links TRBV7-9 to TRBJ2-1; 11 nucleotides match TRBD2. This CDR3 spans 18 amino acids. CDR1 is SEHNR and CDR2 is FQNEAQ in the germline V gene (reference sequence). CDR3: CSSSLADLAGGWYNEQFF. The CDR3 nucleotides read TGTTCCAGCAGCTTAGCCGACCTAGCGGGAGGATGGTACAATGAGCAGTTCTTC.

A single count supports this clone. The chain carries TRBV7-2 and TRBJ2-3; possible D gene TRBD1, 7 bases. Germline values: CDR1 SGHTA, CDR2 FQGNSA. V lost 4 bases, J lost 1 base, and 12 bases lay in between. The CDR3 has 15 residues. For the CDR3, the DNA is TGTGCCAGCAGCTCTCAGGGGGGACGCACAGATACGCAGTATTTT. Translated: CASSSQGGRTDTQYF.

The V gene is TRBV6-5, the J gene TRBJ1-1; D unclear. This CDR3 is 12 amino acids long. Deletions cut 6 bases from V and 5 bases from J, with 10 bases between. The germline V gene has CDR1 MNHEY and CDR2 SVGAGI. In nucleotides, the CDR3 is TGTGCCAGCAGCAATCCCGGGACTGAAGCTTTCTTT. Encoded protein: CASSNPGTEAFF.

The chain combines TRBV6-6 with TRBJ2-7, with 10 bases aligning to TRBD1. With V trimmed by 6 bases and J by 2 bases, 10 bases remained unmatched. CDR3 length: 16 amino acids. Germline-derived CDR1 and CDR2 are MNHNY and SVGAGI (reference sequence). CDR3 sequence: CASRPDRGLRAYEQYF. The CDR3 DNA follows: TGTGCCAGCAGACCAGACAGGGGGCTCCGGGCCTACGAGCAGTACTTC.

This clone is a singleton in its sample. For the CDR3, the DNA is TGTGCCAGCAGTGAGACAGGGAATTCACCCCTCCACTTT. Translation: CASSETGNSPLHF. The V call is TRBV6-1, the J call TRBJ1-6, with 7 bases fitting TRBD1. The V and J ends lost 3 bases and 7 bases, in that order; junction bases with no gene match: 0. From germline, CDR1 is MNHNS and CDR2 SASEGT. The CDR3 has 13 amino acids.

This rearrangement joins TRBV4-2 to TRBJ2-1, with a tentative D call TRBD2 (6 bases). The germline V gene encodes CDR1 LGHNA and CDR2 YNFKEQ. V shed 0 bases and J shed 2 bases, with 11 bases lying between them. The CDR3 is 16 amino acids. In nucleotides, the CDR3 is TGTGCCAGCAGCCAAGATGGGGCTAGCGCCTACAATGAGCAGTTCTTC. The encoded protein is CASSQDGASAYNEQFF.

CDR3 sequence (DNA): TGTGCCATCGGTCGGGGGGGGAGGGGACTGCAAGAGACCCAGTACTTC. Translated: CAIGRGGRGLQETQYF. The chain recombines TRBV10-3 with TRBJ2-5, with 8 bases identical to TRBD2. Germline assignment: CDR1 ENHRY and CDR2 SYGVKD. CDR3 length equals 16 residues. J gave up 2 bases and V 8 bases, and 13 bases lay outside the gene matches.

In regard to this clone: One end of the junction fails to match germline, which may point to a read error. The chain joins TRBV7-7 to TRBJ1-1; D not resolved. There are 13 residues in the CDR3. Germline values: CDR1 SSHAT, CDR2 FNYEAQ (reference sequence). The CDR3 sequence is CASSLASGTEAFF. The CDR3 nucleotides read TGTGCTAGCAGCTTAGCGAGCGGCACTGAAGCTTTCTTT.

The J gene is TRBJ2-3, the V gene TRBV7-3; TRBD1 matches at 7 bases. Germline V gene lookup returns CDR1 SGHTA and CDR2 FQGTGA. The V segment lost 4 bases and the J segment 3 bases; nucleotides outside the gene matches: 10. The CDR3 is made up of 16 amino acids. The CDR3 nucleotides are TGTGCCAGCAGCTCCAAAAGACAGGGAGAAACAGATACGCAGTATTTT. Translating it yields CASSSKRQGETDTQYF.